This note documents a single TCR beta chain sequence. The antigen is unknown. The germline V gene encodes CDR1 LNHNV and CDR2 YYDKDF (reference sequence). This CDR3 has 15 amino acids. V was shortened by 5 bases and J by 1 base, with 14 bases between the two germline ends. These data are taken from a study of CD4+ T cells in melanoma. Study-level points and caveats: Neoantigen-specific CD4+ T cells in melanoma reportedly had diverse differentiation states. A reported correlation linked neoantigen-specific CD4+ T cells to CD8+, macrophage and B cell function.

Repertoires were generated with immunoSEQ multiplex PCR, while TCRdb's copy carries only in-frame clones and drops some. In the table there are fewer than 20,000 clones, about four fifths of which are singletons. J is TRBJ2-5 and V is TRBV15; D might be TRBD1 (5 bases). The clonotype was recovered from a human donor with melanoma. Source material: cells from a culture (not recorded whether cultured in vitro). The CDR3 coding sequence is TGTGCCACCAGCGGAGTGACAGTACGCCAAGAGACCCAGTACTTC. As protein: CATSGVTVRQETQYF.